The 2 T cell receptor beta chains reported below all come from one sample, sequenced in a study of long-term antiretroviral therapy in people with HIV. This was the immunoSEQ v3.0 assay at survey level. The protocol was immunoSEQ multiplex PCR, while the TCRdb copy is restricted to in-frame clones and leaves out a portion. The data hold 40,000 to 45,000 clones, with about 95% observed a single time. The sample consisted of unsorted PBMCs, taken 3.7 years after starting antiretroviral therapy. These receptors were obtained from a woman between 45 and 60 years old with HIV.

The genes are TRBV7-9 and TRBJ2-5; perhaps TRBD1 as D (5 bases). Germline CDR1 SEHNR, CDR2 FQNEAQ (reference sequence). Trimming shortened V by 1 base and J by 5 bases, and 17 bases separated the two germline ends. This CDR3 region has 16 residues. CDR3 amino acids: CASSLVAGPGYETQYF. As DNA, the CDR3 is TGTGCCAGCAGCTTAGTGGCAGGGCCGGGTTACGAGACCCAGTACTTC.

This chain links TRBV15 with TRBJ1-4; D is unclear. The CDR3 is made up of 15 amino acids. V gave up 0 bases and J gave up 4 bases, with 9 bases separating them. Germline V gene sequence: CDR1 LNHNV, CDR2 YYDKDF (reference sequence). For the CDR3, the DNA is TGTGCCACCAGCAGAGATGGGCAGATTAATGAAAAACTGTTTTTT. It encodes CATSRDGQINEKLFF.